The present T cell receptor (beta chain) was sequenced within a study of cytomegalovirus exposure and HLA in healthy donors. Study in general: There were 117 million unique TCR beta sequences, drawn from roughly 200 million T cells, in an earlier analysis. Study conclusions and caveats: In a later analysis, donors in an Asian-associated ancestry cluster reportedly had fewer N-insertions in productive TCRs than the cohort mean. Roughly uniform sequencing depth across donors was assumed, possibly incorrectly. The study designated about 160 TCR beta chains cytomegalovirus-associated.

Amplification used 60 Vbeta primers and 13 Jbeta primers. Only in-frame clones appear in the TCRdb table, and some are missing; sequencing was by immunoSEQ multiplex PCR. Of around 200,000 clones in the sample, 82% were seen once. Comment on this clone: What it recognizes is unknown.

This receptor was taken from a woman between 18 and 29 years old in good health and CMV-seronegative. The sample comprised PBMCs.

CDR3 loop: CASSYDFSPSFYEQYF. CDR3 sequence (DNA): TGTGCCAGCAGTTACGACTTCTCTCCCTCATTTTACGAGCAGTACTTC. The V gene is TRBV6-5, the J gene TRBJ2-7, with D uncertain. Germline V CDR1 and CDR2: MNHEY, SVGAGI. Trimming left V 2 bases short and J 4 bases short, with 18 bases between. This CDR3 has 16 residues.